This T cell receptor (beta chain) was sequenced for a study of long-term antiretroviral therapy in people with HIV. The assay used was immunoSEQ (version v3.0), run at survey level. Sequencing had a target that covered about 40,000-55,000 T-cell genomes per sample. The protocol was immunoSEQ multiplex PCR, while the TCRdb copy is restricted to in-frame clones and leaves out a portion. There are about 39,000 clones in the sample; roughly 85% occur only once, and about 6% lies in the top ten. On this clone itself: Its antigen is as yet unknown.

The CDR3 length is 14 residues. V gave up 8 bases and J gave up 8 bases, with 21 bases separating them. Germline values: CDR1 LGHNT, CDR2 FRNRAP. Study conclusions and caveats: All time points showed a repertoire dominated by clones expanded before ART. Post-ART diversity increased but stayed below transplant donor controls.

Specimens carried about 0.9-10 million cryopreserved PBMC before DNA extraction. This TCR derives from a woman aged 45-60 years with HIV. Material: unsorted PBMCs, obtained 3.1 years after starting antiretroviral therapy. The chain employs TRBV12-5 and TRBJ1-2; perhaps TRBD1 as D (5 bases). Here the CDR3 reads CASPPDGAAEGYTF. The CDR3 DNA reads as TGTGCTAGTCCACCAGACGGGGCGGCGGAAGGCTACACCTTC.